This TCR beta chain was identified in a study of response to subunit inactivated influenza vaccine. Notes on the study in general: Authors suggested each seasonal influenza vaccination recruits few new T cells.

The CDR3 contains 12 residues. The V end lost 6 bases, the J end lost 6 bases, and 11 bases lay between the germline ends. The germline V gene has CDR1 MNHEY and CDR2 SMNVEV (reference sequence). TCRdb called the RT-PCR reads again in MiXCR, with one record for every CDR3 protein. Counted here are roughly 570,000 distinct CDR3 sequences, 10% to 15% occurring once; the ten biggest clones make up about an eighth. This clonotype came up a few times. The antigen is unknown. The source material was PBMCs from blood, sampled roughly 48 days after vaccination. The rearrangement links TRBV27 to TRBJ1-2; D is uncertain. This clonotype was obtained from a man aged 45-65 years who received an inactivated influenza vaccine. This CDR3 reads CASRDIRHGYTF. For the CDR3, the DNA is TGTGCCAGCAGAGATATTCGGCATGGCTACACCTTC.